This entry lists 8 T cell receptor beta chains sequenced from one sample in a study of CD8 T cells in ankylosing spondylitis. General study results and limits: A motif of eight highly homologous TCR beta variants was seen as apparently characteristic of ankylosing spondylitis blood.

TCRdb used MiXCR to reprocess the 5' RACE reads, holding one entry per CDR3 protein. The sample records almost 400,000 distinct CDR3 sequences, 20% to 25% being singletons. These TCRs' antigens remain unknown. The sequencing sample was made of blood, either unsorted or a sorted T cell fraction (not recorded which). The source is a male donor with ankylosing spondylitis.

This clonotype was observed a handful of times. V usage is TRBV5-1 and J usage is TRBJ2-3; 7 nucleotides match TRBD2. The CDR3 sequence is 16 residues long. J gave up 2 bases and V 4 bases, and 10 bases lay outside the gene matches. Per the germline V gene, CDR1 is SGHRS and CDR2 is YFSETQ. CDR3 DNA sequence: TGCGCCAGCAGCGTGACTAGCCGGGTTGCCACAGATACGCAGTATTTT. Its protein product is CASSVTSRVATDTQYF. Supplemented by reference TRBV5-1 and TRBJ2-3, the full variable domain reads KAGVTQTPRYLIKTRGQQVTLSCSPISGHRSVSWYQQTPGQGLQFLFEYFSETQRNKGNFPGRFSGRQFSNSRSEMNVSTLELGDSALYLCASSVTSRVATDTQYFGPGTRLTVL.

This clonotype turned up a few times. The chain carries TRBV5-1 and TRBJ2-6, with a tentative D call TRBD2 (5 bases). CDR3 size: 16 residues. Trimming removed 3 bases from V and 0 bases from J, with 10 bases in between. Germline values: CDR1 SGHRS, CDR2 YFSETQ. This CDR3 is CASSYYGISGANVLTF. Written as DNA, the CDR3 is TGCGCCAGCAGCTATTACGGGATCTCTGGGGCCAACGTCCTGACTTTC.

The chain links TRBV3-1 to TRBJ2-1; 11 bases agree with TRBD1. The CDR3 contains 14 residues. Germline loops: CDR1 LGHDT, CDR2 YNNKEL (reference sequence). Trimming removed 4 bases from V and 5 bases from J; junction bases left unmatched: 1. CDR3 sequence: CASSLGQGDNEQFF. CDR3 nucleotide sequence: TGTGCCAGCAGCCTGGGACAGGGGGACAATGAGCAGTTCTTC.

The chain uses TRBV6-2 or TRBV6-3 and TRBJ2-3; D gene ambiguous. The CDR3 totals 15 residues. Per germline, CDR1 MNHEY and CDR2 SVGEGT. Trimming removed 0 bases from V and 2 bases from J, with 9 bases in between. CDR3 residues: CASSYSSSPTDTQYF. CDR3 nucleotide sequence: TGTGCCAGCAGTTACTCTAGCTCTCCCACAGATACGCAGTATTTT.

The rearrangement links TRBV3-1 to TRBJ2-3; D gene ambiguous. The CDR3 loop spans 14 amino acids. The germline gives CDR1 LGHDT, CDR2 YNNKEL (reference sequence). V gave up 2 bases and J gave up 5 bases, with 11 bases separating them. Written as DNA, the CDR3 is TGTGCCAGCAGCCAACATCCCGGTCTAGATACGCAGTATTTT. Amino acid sequence: CASSQHPGLDTQYF.

In its sample, this clonotype was seen a few times. V and J are TRBV29-1 and TRBJ1-2, with D hard to call. In germline, CDR1 is SQVTM, CDR2 ANQGSEA. The CDR3 extends over 13 amino acids. The germline V and J ends were trimmed by 4 bases and 3 bases, with 12 bases remaining between them. The CDR3 DNA reads TGCAGCGTTGCCCGGAATTTGGACTATGGCTACACCTTC. The encoded protein is CSVARNLDYGYTF.

This clonotype was seen a handful of times. The V gene is TRBV29-1, the J gene TRBJ2-3, with 14 bases aligning to TRBD2. CDR3 length equals 16 residues. The germline gives CDR1 SQVTM, CDR2 ANQGSEA. With 6 bases clipped from V and 2 bases from J, the junction kept 7 bases outside the gene matches. The CDR3 spells CSVGGLAGGLTDTQYF. In nucleotides, the CDR3 is TGCAGCGTCGGAGGACTAGCGGGAGGACTCACAGATACGCAGTATTTT.

The rearrangement uses TRBV18 and TRBJ2-2; 7 bases match TRBD1. The CDR3 has 16 amino acids. CDR1 is KGHSH, CDR2 LQKENI, per germline. J lost 0 bases, V lost 4 bases, and 5 bases had no gene match. In DNA, the CDR3 is TGTGCCAGCTCACGACCGGGACAGCCGAACACCGGGGAGCTGTTTTTT. This sequence encodes CASSRPGQPNTGELFF.